The TCR beta chain under discussion was sequenced for a study of cytomegalovirus exposure and HLA in healthy donors. The CDR3 runs 15 residues. Trimming removed 5 bases at V and 5 bases at J, with 18 bases between. CDR1 is SGHTA and CDR2 is FQGNSA in the germline V gene. Concerning this clone: As yet, its antigen is unknown.

Study observations and caveats: Researchers counted 164 TCR beta chains as cytomegalovirus-associated.

Primers for the PCR totalled 60 Vbeta and 13 Jbeta. The repertoire was sequenced with immunoSEQ multiplex PCR; TCRdb's copy has only in-frame clones and lacks some. The table includes about 77,000 clones, around 82% detected once. The sequencing input was PBMCs. The rearrangement uses TRBV7-2 and TRBJ1-2; D is possibly TRBD1 (5 bases). This sequence originates from a man in his forties or fifties in good health and CMV-seronegative. This CDR3 is CASSPHQGSRYGYTF. The CDR3, as DNA: TGTGCCAGCAGCCCCCATCAGGGATCAAGGTATGGCTACACCTTC.